This T cell receptor (beta chain) was found in a study of CD4 and CD8 cells across lung adenocarcinoma regions. TCRdb passed the PCR reads through MiXCR, listing each CDR3 protein once. The table shows some 9,700 distinct CDR3 sequences, with approximately 55% occurring only once. Localized lung adenocarcinoma, a non-small cell lung cancer, affected the donors. The source material was CD8+ T cells from the margin of a lung tumor. The source of this sequence is a female donor with lung adenocarcinoma. The CD4 and CD8 labels of this study may be unreliable.

The CDR3 is CAISESLGNEQFF. CDR3 coding DNA: TGTGCCATCAGTGAGTCATTGGGCAATGAGCAGTTCTTC. The chain joins TRBV10-3 to TRBJ2-1; D is undetermined. In germline, CDR1 is ENHRY, CDR2 SYGVKD. The ends were cut back, 0 bases at V and 6 bases at J, with 6 bases in the middle. This CDR3 has 13 amino acids.